This entry lists 20 T cell receptor beta chains sequenced from one sample in a study of T cell responses to AZD1222 COVID-19 vaccine. The protocol was immunoSEQ multiplex PCR, while the TCRdb copy is restricted to in-frame clones and leaves out a portion. Of 95,000 to 150,000 clones in the sample, 75% to 85% were seen once. The material was peripheral blood, obtained 28 days after the second AZD1222 dose. The receptors stem from an adult who received the AZD1222 COVID-19 vaccine.

This chain connects TRBV28 to TRBJ1-5; maybe TRBD1 (6 bases). Germline CDR1 MDHEN, CDR2 SYDVKM. V was pared by 2 bases and J by 4 bases, with 12 bases between. This CDR3 has 15 residues. The CDR3 here is CASSLTMGANQPQHF. The CDR3, as DNA: TGTGCCAGCAGTTTAACAATGGGGGCAAATCAGCCCCAGCATTTT.

The genes are TRBV2 and TRBJ1-5; tentatively, D is TRBD1 (6 bases). V lost 8 bases and J lost 1, with 9 bases in between. CDR3 size: 13 residues. Germline V gene data show CDR1 as SNHLY and CDR2 as FYNNEI. This chain's CDR3 is CASGGQSNQPQHF. The CDR3 region has the DNA TGTGCCAGCGGGGGGCAGAGCAATCAGCCCCAGCATTTT.

Comments on this clone: Other DNA sequences in this sample translate to the same CDR3. The rearrangement joins TRBV2 to TRBJ1-4, with D unresolved. Per germline, CDR1 SNHLY and CDR2 FYNNEI. The CDR3 contains 11 residues. V lost 4 bases and J 6 bases, leaving 3 bases between the germline ends. The CDR3 nucleotides read TGTGCCAGCAGTGTGGATGAAAAACTGTTTTTT. Translated, it gives CASSVDEKLFF.

This clone was detected only once. The chain employs TRBV2 and TRBJ2-1; 11 bases map to TRBD2. The trim removed 6 bases at V and 6 bases at J, leaving 7 bases unmatched. Germline lookup yields CDR1 SNHLY and CDR2 FYNNEI. The CDR3 contains 15 residues. CDR3 DNA sequence: TGTGCCAGCAGGGAGACTAGCGGGGTACTCAATGAGCAGTTCTTC. Translation: CASRETSGVLNEQFF.

V is TRBV18 and J is TRBJ1-5, with a tentative D call TRBD1 (6 bases). Germline assignment: CDR1 KGHSH and CDR2 LQKENI. The CDR3 sequence is 15 residues long. The V end lost 1 base, the J end lost 5 bases, and 12 bases lay between the germline ends. For the CDR3, the DNA is TGTGCCAGCTCACCACTCAGGGGAGGGGATCAGCCCCAGCATTTT. Protein product: CASSPLRGGDQPQHF.

In regard to this clone: This CDR3 is also generated by other DNA sequences in the sample. The chain couples TRBV28 to TRBJ2-3, with D perhaps matching TRBD1 (6 bases). Trimming shortened V by 2 bases and J by 4 bases, and 7 bases separated the two germline ends. The CDR3 sequence is 13 residues long. Germline CDR1 is MDHEN and CDR2 is SYDVKM. CDR3 in DNA: TGTGCCAGCAGTTTACAGGGGTCAGATACGCAGTATTTT. This sequence encodes CASSLQGSDTQYF.

The V gene is TRBV4-2, the J gene TRBJ2-5; 15 bases agree with TRBD2. The V gene end was trimmed by 1 base and the J gene end by 5 bases; junction bases not matched to a gene: 2. This CDR3 has 16 residues. The V gene's germline CDR1 is LGHNA and CDR2 YNFKEQ. CDR3 region: CASSQGTSGGAETQYF. The CDR3, as DNA: TGTGCCAGCAGCCAAGGGACTAGCGGGGGGGCGGAGACCCAGTACTTC.

This clone was counted between two and nine times. This chain uses TRBV7-2 with TRBJ1-3, with TRBD1 matching 8 bases. Per the germline V gene, CDR1 is SGHTA and CDR2 is FQGNSA. The CDR3 is 18 residues long. V shed 0 bases and J 9 bases; nucleotides not matched to a gene: 16. In DNA, the CDR3 is TGTGCCAGCAGCTTAGCCCAACCCAGGACAGGGCCTCCTAGCACCATATATTTT. Protein sequence: CASSLAQPRTGPPSTIYF.

Of note for this clone: Distinct nucleotide sequences in the sample also encode this CDR3. The chain has TRBV7-2 and TRBJ1-1, with D perhaps matching TRBD1 (6 bases). V lost 5 bases and J 2 bases, leaving 12 bases between the germline ends. The CDR3 runs to 14 residues. Germline CDR1 is SGHTA and CDR2 is FQGNSA. The CDR3 is CASSPGAANTEAFF. CDR3 coding DNA: TGTGCCAGCAGCCCAGGGGCGGCAAACACTGAAGCTTTCTTT.

This chain joins TRBV9 and TRBJ1-5, with a possible D match to TRBD1 (5 bases). The CDR3 spans 13 residues. Between the trimmed V and J ends, which lost 0 bases and 6 bases, there was a span of 7 bases. Germline CDR1 reads SGDLS; CDR2 reads YYNGEE. Here the CDR3 reads CASSVGGVQPQHF. As DNA, the CDR3 is TGTGCCAGCAGCGTAGGAGGGGTTCAGCCCCAGCATTTT.

The gene calls are TRBV4-2 and TRBJ2-2; 8 positions agree with TRBD2. Germline trimming cut 1 base from V and 2 bases from J; bases unmatched to any gene: 3. From germline, CDR1 is LGHNA and CDR2 YNFKEQ. CDR3 length equals 16 residues. CDR3 bases: TGTGCCAGCAGCCAAGTGGCGGGGGGTAACACCGGGGAGCTGTTTTTT. Residues: CASSQVAGGNTGELFF.

The chain uses TRBV11-2 and TRBJ1-5; no definite D call. Trimming left V 5 bases short and J 9 bases short, with 11 bases between. This CDR3 region has 12 residues. CDR1 is SGHAT and CDR2 is FQNNGV in the germline V gene. The CDR3 spells CASSIPLGPQHF. The CDR3 DNA reads TGTGCCAGCAGCATACCCCTGGGGCCCCAGCATTTT.

This chain joins TRBV27 and TRBJ1-5; D ambiguous. Deletions cut 4 bases from V and 0 bases from J, with 10 bases between. The CDR3 sequence is 15 residues long. Germline CDR1 MNHEY, CDR2 SMNVEV (reference sequence). The CDR3 region has the DNA TGTGCCAGCAGTTCGTTGACGGTTAGCAATCAGCCCCAGCATTTT. As protein: CASSSLTVSNQPQHF.

V and J are TRBV5-1 and TRBJ1-4, with D possibly matching TRBD1 (5 bases). Germline V gene lookup returns CDR1 SGHRS and CDR2 YFSETQ. The germline V and J ends were trimmed by 4 bases and 2 bases, with 18 bases remaining between them. This CDR3 is built from 17 residues. CDR3 DNA: TGCGCCAGCAGCCCATCGAAGGGGTTGAGCACTAATGAAAAACTGTTTTTT. Translated, it gives CASSPSKGLSTNEKLFF.

The rearrangement links TRBV7-2 to TRBJ1-6; no definite D call. Trimming took off 1 base at V and 0 bases at J, with 7 bases between the two ends. The CDR3 extends over 16 amino acids. Germline loops: CDR1 SGHTA, CDR2 FQGNSA. CDR3 sequence reads: CASSLVRSSYNSPLHF. DNA of the CDR3: TGTGCCAGCAGCTTAGTCCGTAGCTCCTATAATTCACCCCTCCACTTT.

This clone was seen more than once but under ten times. The V call is TRBV30, the J call TRBJ2-7; D may be TRBD1 (5 bases). Germline CDR1 reads GTSNPN; CDR2 reads SVGIG (reference sequence). V was trimmed by 0 bases and J by 2 bases, leaving 17 bases between them. This CDR3 contains 16 residues. CDR3 nucleotide sequence: TGTGCCTGGAGTGTTCCCCTGGGGCCTAGGGCCTACGAGCAGTACTTC. Translated, it gives CAWSVPLGPRAYEQYF.

J is TRBJ1-2 and V is TRBV27; D perhaps matches TRBD1 (5 bases). There are 12 residues in the CDR3. Germline CDR1 reads MNHEY; CDR2 reads SMNVEV (reference sequence). The V end was cut by 4 bases, the J end by 6 bases, with 9 bases between. The DNA for the CDR3 is TGTGCCAGCAGTTCAGGGATCAATGGCTACACCTTC. Translating it yields CASSSGINGYTF.

This rearrangement joins TRBV19 to TRBJ1-2; TRBD1 aligns across 8 bases. The CDR3 loop spans 14 amino acids. Trimming at V came to 3 bases and at J to 8 bases, leaving 8 bases not matched to a gene. Germline V gene lookup returns CDR1 LNHDA and CDR2 SQIVND (reference sequence). The CDR3 region is CASSITRTGSGYTF. Written as DNA, the CDR3 is TGTGCCAGTAGTATCACCCGGACAGGGTCCGGCTACACCTTC.

The CDR3 nucleotides are TGTGCCAGCTCCAAGGGCTCCCTAGCCAACGTCCTGACTTTC. Amino acid sequence: CASSKGSLANVLTF. The chain employs TRBV7-2 and TRBJ2-6; D is undetermined. CDR3 length: 14 amino acids. V shed 8 bases and J shed 7 bases, with 15 bases lying between them. Germline CDR1 and CDR2: SGHTA and FQGNSA.

V is TRBV27 and J is TRBJ1-1; D is uncertain. This CDR3 region has 13 residues. V shed 2 bases and J shed 0 bases, with 4 bases lying between them. The V gene's germline CDR1 is MNHEY and CDR2 SMNVEV (reference sequence). The CDR3 spells CASSLEMNTEAFF. As DNA, the CDR3 is TGTGCCAGCAGTTTAGAGATGAACACTGAAGCTTTCTTT.